This entry describes one TCR beta chain. Its target is not known. This entry belongs to a study of cytomegalovirus exposure and HLA in healthy donors. Germline assignment: CDR1 MNHNS and CDR2 SASEGT. The CDR3 contains 11 residues. V lost 5 bases, J lost 7 bases, and 8 bases lay in between. Primers included in the PCR were 60 Vbeta and 13 Jbeta primers. Measured with immunoSEQ multiplex PCR; TCRdb has only the in-frame clones, and not every one. The sample holds 150,000 to 200,000 clones, 70% to 85% seen once. Every donor was a healthy person donating bone marrow. Study-wide findings and caveats: Most TCR sequences showed up rarely, but some public TCRs showed up in many donors. The only immune exposure information that was available was CMV serostatus.

The rearrangement links TRBV6-1 to TRBJ1-1; no firm D call. Sequencing used PBMCs. This receptor was obtained from a boy aged 2 to 10 in good health and CMV-seronegative. Here the CDR3 DNA reads TGTGCCAGCAGTAGCGAGATTGAAGCTTTCTTT. Its protein is CASSSEIEAFF.